These T cell receptor beta chains were read from a single sample in a study of CD8 T cells in Susac syndrome. Using its own MiXCR run on the immunoSEQ multiplex PCR reads, TCRdb lists one record per CDR3 protein. Of a few hundred thousand distinct CDR3 sequences in the sample, about 90% were seen once. Sequencing was carried out using CD4+ T cells from PBMCs. The receptors were sampled from a human donor with multiple sclerosis. The CDR3 runs from the conserved cysteine through the conserved F or W. The size field is filled for only some rows; it gives once, few, many or a size class.

V: TRBV30
size: few
CDR3: CAWMGRHQETQYF

V: TRBV2
size: -
CDR3: CASSGYGQGGDEQYF

V: TRBV12-3/TRBV12-4
size: -
CDR3: CASSPGTGVSGANVLTF

V: TRBV7-2
size: -
CDR3: CASSLRPIGGANVLTF

V: TRBV20-1
size: -
CDR3: CSARSLGGDRGEYGGYTF

V: TRBV7-9
size: -
CDR3: CASSYRGGRTYEQYF

V: TRBV6-2/TRBV6-3
size: -
CDR3: CASSSTWDISNYGYTF

V: TRBV5-4
size: -
CDR3: CASSLGLAGVSEQYF

V: TRBV9
size: once
CDR3: CASSIGTAGTDTQYF

V: TRBV6-2/TRBV6-3
size: -
CDR3: CASRESSGELFF

V: TRBV2
size: few
CDR3: CASSGDSNQPQHF

V: TRBV5-1
size: -
CDR3: CASSPRVTGELFF

V: TRBV20-1
size: -
CDR3: CSASRGQDNQPQHF

V: TRBV12-5
size: -
CDR3: CASGRTTGANTGELFF

V: TRBV13
size: -
CDR3: CASSLSAKWPGELFF

V: TRBV29-1
size: -
CDR3: CSVDLTGSNGYTF

V: TRBV29-1
size: -
CDR3: CSGQGLGMNEQFF

V: TRBV4-2
size: -
CDR3: CASSQDRRDGYTF